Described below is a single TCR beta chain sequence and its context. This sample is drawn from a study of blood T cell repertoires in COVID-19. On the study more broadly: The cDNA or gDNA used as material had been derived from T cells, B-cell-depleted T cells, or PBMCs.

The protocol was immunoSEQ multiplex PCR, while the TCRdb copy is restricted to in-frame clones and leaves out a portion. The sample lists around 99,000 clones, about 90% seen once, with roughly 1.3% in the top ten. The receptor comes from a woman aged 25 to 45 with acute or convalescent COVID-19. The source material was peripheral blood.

The CDR3 reads CASSPDRGKSPLHF. The CDR3 DNA reads TGTGCCAGCAGCCCCGACAGGGGAAAATCACCCCTCCACTTT. The genes are TRBV11-3 and TRBJ1-6; 8 bases are a match to TRBD1. V gave up 5 bases and J gave up 10 bases; unmatched junction bases: 7. This CDR3 is built from 14 residues. Germline CDR1 SGHNT, CDR2 YENEEA.